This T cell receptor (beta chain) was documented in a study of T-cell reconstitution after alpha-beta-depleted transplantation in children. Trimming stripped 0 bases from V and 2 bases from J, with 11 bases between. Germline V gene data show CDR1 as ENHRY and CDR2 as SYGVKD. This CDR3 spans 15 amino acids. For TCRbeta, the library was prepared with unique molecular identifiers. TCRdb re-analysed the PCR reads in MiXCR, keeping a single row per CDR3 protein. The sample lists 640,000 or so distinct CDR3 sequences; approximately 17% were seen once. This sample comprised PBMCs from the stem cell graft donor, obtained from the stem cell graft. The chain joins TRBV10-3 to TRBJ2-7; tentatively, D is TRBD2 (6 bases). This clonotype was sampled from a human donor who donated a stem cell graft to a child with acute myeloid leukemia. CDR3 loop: CAISESGGSTYEQYF. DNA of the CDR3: TGTGCCATCAGTGAGTCGGGGGGAAGTACCTACGAGCAGTACTTC.